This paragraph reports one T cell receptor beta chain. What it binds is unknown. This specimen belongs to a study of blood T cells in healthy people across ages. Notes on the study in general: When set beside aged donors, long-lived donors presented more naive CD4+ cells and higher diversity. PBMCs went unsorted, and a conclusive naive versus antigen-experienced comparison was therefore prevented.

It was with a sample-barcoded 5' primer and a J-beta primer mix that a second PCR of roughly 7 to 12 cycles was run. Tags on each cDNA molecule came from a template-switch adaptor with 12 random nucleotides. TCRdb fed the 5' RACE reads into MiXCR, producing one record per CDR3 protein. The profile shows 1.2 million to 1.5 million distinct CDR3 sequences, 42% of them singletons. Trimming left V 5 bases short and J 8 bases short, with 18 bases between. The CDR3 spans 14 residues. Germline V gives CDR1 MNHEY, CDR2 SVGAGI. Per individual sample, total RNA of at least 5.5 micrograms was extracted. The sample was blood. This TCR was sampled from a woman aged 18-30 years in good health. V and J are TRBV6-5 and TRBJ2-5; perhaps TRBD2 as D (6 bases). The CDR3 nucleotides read TGTGCCAGCAGTGACGGGGTGGGGGGAAAAACCCAGTACTTC. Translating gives CASSDGVGGKTQYF.